The T cell receptor beta chain under discussion was sequenced for a study of shared clonotypes between healthy human individuals (dated by TCRdb to about 2020). General notes on the study: The cohort included three men and two women between 18 and 49 years of age. Blood TCR repertoires of about five healthy adults were deeply sequenced to estimate repertoire size and the extent of clonotype sharing between individuals. For each donor, CD4 naive and CD4 memory were each given three plates, CD8 naive was given two plates, and CD8 memory was given one plate. Each donor's leukapheresis produced roughly between about 0.85 and 10 billion PBMCs. To increase sequencing depth and limit assay-specific biases, different laboratories used diverse techniques to prepare libraries and sequence TCR repertoires.

The donors were healthy, HIV-negative adults who had no recently reported acute infections or vaccinations. Every donor was a Caucasian adult living in Nashville, Tennessee, USA. CD4+ T cells were enriched through magnetic negative selection, after which naive cells were positively selected on CD45RA and the remaining negative fraction served as the memory subset. Blood was obtained by leukapheresis, after which PBMCs were separated by Ficoll-Histopaque density gradient centrifugation and cryopreserved in liquid nitrogen vapor phase. Purity and quantity of every magnetically sorted T cell population were checked by analytical flow cytometry. From each sorted fraction, genomic DNA was isolated and quantified by UV absorbance on a Nanodrop 2000c. What the research found in general, with its limitations: Rarefaction of sorted-subset datasets indicated incomplete sequencing despite the large sequencing depth. Pairwise subsampling led to the expectation that sequencing depth would affect the degree of clonotype sharing among donors. Naive subsets generally had larger estimated clonotype richness than memory subsets did. Across a few donors, approximately 4.6% of naive CD4, roughly 3.8% of naive CD8, around 2.5% of memory CD4, and 0.3% to 0.45% of memory CD8 clonotypes were shared. Sampling was limited to blood, and TCR repertoires in tissue likely differ from TCR repertoires in blood. The small number of donors limited the genetic and exposure-history diversity represented. Clonotypes shared by all four sorted-subset donors showed higher generation probabilities than non-shared clonotypes.

Comment on this clone: The antigen this receptor binds is unknown. Base-call qualities are not available, and no considerably larger clone is one nucleotide away.

TCR CDR3 regions were amplified from genomic DNA by multiplex PCR using the deep immunoSEQ assay. Genomic DNA extracted from each cell subset was distributed evenly over all wells of several immunoSEQ 96-well plates, and each plate served as one replicate. For sorted subsets, each replicate PCR was loaded with approximately 0.2 ug genomic DNA, equivalent to roughly 30,000 T cell genomes. Purified libraries were measured with a Qubit 3.0 fluorometer, size-checked on a Bioanalyzer 2100, and measured again with the KAPA Library Quantification kit. Every immunoSEQ 96-well plate was sequenced on a separate single-read 150-cycle Illumina NextSeq 550 flow cell. Regarding the original processing steps: Because only junctional sequences without quality scores were contained in the immunoSEQ output, filtering matching that applied to full-length reads could not be performed. Sequences were annotated with PyIR, a Python wrapper for IgBLAST v1.9, using IMGT germline references to assign V/J genes and CDR3. Reads were removed for weak V/J assignments (E-value above 1e-6), missing CDR3, stop codons, out-of-frame junctions, or ambiguous translated residues. A V3J clonotype was defined by an identical inferred V gene, J gene, and CDR3 amino acid sequence. To compute the percentage overlap between repertoires, the number of shared unique clonotypes was divided by the size of the smaller repertoire. Repertoire richness was assessed with RTK rarefaction, the Chao1 estimator, and Recon v2.1 estimates of unobserved clonotypes. For all TCRbeta clonotypes obtained by the gDNA method from several donors, generation probabilities were computed with OLGA. Sourced from immuneACCESS, this table was stored by TCRdb with only in-frame sequences that have V and J called. A share of the clones is absent; for the studies checked, an unresolved V gene accounts for under half, and the remainder has no known explanation. The DNA was the basis for D and trimming; V, J and clone size are from that table. This sample holds roughly 2.4 million clones; about 94% were observed only once. The ten most abundant clones make up approximately 0.13% of the sample.

CDR1 MNHNY and CDR2 SVGAGI are derived from the germline V gene (reference sequence). The germline ends are 12 bases apart after V is trimmed by 3 bases and J by 7 bases. The CDR3 spans 14 residues, from the cysteine through the phenylalanine. This entry keeps only the CDR3 DNA: 42 bases, framed from base 1. The sequence derives from a man between 18 and 29 years old in good health. This sequence uses TRBV6-6 and TRBJ1-4, and TRBD1 may be the D gene, going by 6 matching bases. The sequencing sample was made of naive CD4+ T cells sorted from blood. What this sample's cell subset or site label stands for: CD45RA+ positively selected. The nucleotides are TGTGCCAGCAGTTATGGAGGGGGTGGTGAAAAACTGTTTTTT. Translated, this is CASSYGGGGEKLFF.